The TCR beta chain described here comes from a study of T cell changes during pregnancy in multiple sclerosis. The CDR3 totals 14 residues. Germline CDR1 reads SEHNR; CDR2 reads FQNEAQ (reference sequence). V was trimmed by 2 bases and J by 4 bases, leaving 8 bases between them. Clones were sequenced by immunoSEQ multiplex PCR, and TCRdb holds only the in-frame ones, with some missing. Counted here are some 60,000 clones, 80% to 95% occurring once; the ten biggest clones make up 0.75% to 0.95%. This rearrangement joins TRBV7-9 to TRBJ2-2; perhaps TRBD2 as D (5 bases). The sample here was peripheral blood, taken in the first trimester of pregnancy. This sequence was found in a female donor with multiple sclerosis, enrolled in a pregnancy study. CDR3 nucleotides: TGTGCCAGCAGCTTAAGCGGTGCCACCGGGGAGCTGTTTTTT. Its translation: CASSLSGATGELFF.